This T cell receptor (beta chain) was sequenced in a study of molecular identifiers for immune sequencing clone quantification. Findings and limits, study-wide: In cases of identical TCR molecules sharing a barcode, highly expanded clone sizes could be underestimated.

The CD8+CD4-CCR7+CD45RA+ phenotype defined the sorted naive CD8 T cells. A single record per CDR3 protein comes from TCRdb applying MiXCR to the PCR reads. Of hundreds of thousands of distinct CDR3 sequences listed, just under 20% are singletons. Regarding this clonotype: Its antigen is not identified.

The V end was cut by 1 base, the J end by 3 bases, with 13 bases between. The CDR3 contains 15 residues. Material: naive CD8+ T cells from blood, with Jurkat cell RNA spiked in. The subset here: FACS-sorted CD8+CD4-CCR7+CD45RA+ naive T cells. The TCR was taken from a human donor in good health. Some libraries in this study had Jurkat cell RNA spiked in. The J gene is TRBJ2-7, the V gene TRBV12-3 or TRBV12-4; D might be TRBD2 (6 bases). DNA for the CDR3: TGTGCCAGCAGTTTAGTTTTCGGGGGTCTCTACGAGCAGTACTTC. It yields the protein CASSLVFGGLYEQYF.